What follows are 2 T cell receptor beta chains derived from one specimen sequenced in a study of OX40 agonist ivuxolimab in advanced cancers. The assay was immunoSEQ multiplex PCR, and TCRdb's table has in-frame clones only and misses some. The sample includes more than 50,000 clones, roughly 79% of them seen just once. Material: CD4+ or CD8+ T cells sorted from blood, obtained in a trial of the OX40 agonist ivuxolimab. Source of these receptors: an adult with an advanced solid tumor such as melanoma, head and neck, liver or kidney cancer.

The chain employs TRBV5-1 and TRBJ2-1, with D possibly matching TRBD1 (6 bases). Trimming took 6 bases from V and 9 from J, leaving 19 bases between them. Germline lookup yields CDR1 SGHRS and CDR2 YFSETQ. CDR3 length equals 14 residues. The CDR3 region has the DNA TGCGCCAGCACCCAGGACAGTTATAGGGTTGAGCAGTTCTTC. It yields the protein CASTQDSYRVEQFF.

The V call is TRBV20-1, the J call TRBJ2-1; D is possibly TRBD1 or TRBD2 (5 bases each). Deletions cut 6 bases from V and 9 bases from J, with 12 bases between. From germline, CDR1 is DFQATT and CDR2 SNEGSKA (reference sequence). The CDR3 loop spans 11 amino acids. The chain's CDR3 is CSAGPYGEQFF. The CDR3 DNA follows: TGCAGTGCGGGACCCTACGGTGAGCAGTTCTTC.